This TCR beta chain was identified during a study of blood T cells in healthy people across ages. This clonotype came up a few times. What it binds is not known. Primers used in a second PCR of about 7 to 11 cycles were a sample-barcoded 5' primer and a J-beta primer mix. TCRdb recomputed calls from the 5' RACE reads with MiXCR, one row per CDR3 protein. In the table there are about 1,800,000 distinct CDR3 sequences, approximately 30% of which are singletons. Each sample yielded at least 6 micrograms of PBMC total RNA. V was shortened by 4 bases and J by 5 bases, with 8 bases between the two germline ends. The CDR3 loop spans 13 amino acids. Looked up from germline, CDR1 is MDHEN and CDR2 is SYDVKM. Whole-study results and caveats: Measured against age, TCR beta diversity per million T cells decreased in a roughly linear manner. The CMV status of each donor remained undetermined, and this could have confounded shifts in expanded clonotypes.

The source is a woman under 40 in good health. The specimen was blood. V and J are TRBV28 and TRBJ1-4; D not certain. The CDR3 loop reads CASSYRQNEKLFF. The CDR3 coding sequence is TGTGCCAGCAGTTACAGACAAAATGAAAAACTGTTTTTT.